This T cell receptor (beta chain) was sequenced for a study of control samples from healthy donors and cancer patients. This CDR3 has 14 amino acids. Trimming cost V 0 bases and J 8 bases; bases outside gene matches: 3. The germline V gene encodes CDR1 KGHDR and CDR2 SFDVKD. This clone was detected once. Produced via immunoSEQ multiplex PCR; TCRdb's table is partial and in-frame only. Counted here are about 98,000 clones, about 91% occurring once; the ten biggest clones make up 2% to 3%. The chain carries TRBV24-1 and TRBJ1-2; 9 nucleotides match TRBD1. Sequenced: blood. The TCR originated in a woman under 30 in good health. Here the CDR3 reads CATSDLGDRDGYTF. CDR3 sequence (DNA): TGTGCCACCAGTGATTTGGGGGACAGGGACGGCTACACCTTC.